The 28 T cell receptor beta chains presented below share a single source sample, sequenced in a study of cytomegalovirus exposure and HLA in healthy donors. Primers included in the PCR were 60 Vbeta and 13 Jbeta primers. TCRdb keeps only in-frame clones here, not all; method: immunoSEQ multiplex PCR. The table has approximately 93,000 clones, around four fifths seen once; the top ten hold about 3.5%. Sequenced material: PBMCs. These receptors were collected from a woman in her thirties or forties in good health and CMV-seronegative.

This chain uses TRBV7-8 with TRBJ1-2; TRBD1 matches at 7 bases. With 1 base clipped from V and 7 bases from J, the junction kept 6 bases outside the gene matches. Germline V gene data show CDR1 as SGHVS and CDR2 as FQNEAQ. The CDR3 is 14 amino acids. The CDR3 reads CASSLGGTAAGYTF. CDR3 nucleotides: TGTGCCAGCAGCTTAGGGGGGACAGCAGCTGGCTACACCTTC.

The V call is TRBV7-9, the J call TRBJ1-2; unclear D gene. The CDR3 spans 14 residues. Germline CDR1 SEHNR, CDR2 FQNEAQ (reference sequence). The germline V and J ends were trimmed by 1 base and 2 bases, with 8 bases remaining between them. CDR3 DNA: TGTGCCAGCAGCTTAGAAACACCAAACTATGGCTACACCTTC. Protein product: CASSLETPNYGYTF.

The chain recombines TRBV25-1 with TRBJ1-6; 9 positions match TRBD1. V trimming: 7 bases; J trimming: 9 bases; junction bases outside the gene matches: 7. This CDR3 is 14 amino acids long. The germline CDR1 and CDR2 sequences are MGHDK and SYGVNS. CDR3 DNA: TGTGCCAGCAAACGGGACAGGGACGGTTCACCCCTCCACTTT. Amino acid sequence: CASKRDRDGSPLHF.

This clone showed up just a few times. The chain links TRBV28 to TRBJ1-5; 8 bases are a match to TRBD1. Trimming removed 2 bases from V and 0 bases from J; junction bases left unmatched: 3. This CDR3 contains 16 residues. Germline V CDR1 and CDR2: MDHEN, SYDVKM. CDR3 in amino acids: CASSLRGQVSNQPQHF. CDR3 sequence (DNA): TGTGCCAGCAGTTTACGGGGACAGGTTAGCAATCAGCCCCAGCATTTT.

CDR3: CSVEGQGVYNEQYF. CDR3 nucleotide sequence: TGCAGCGTTGAGGGGCAGGGTGTCTACAACGAGCAGTACTTC. The J gene is TRBJ2-7, the V gene TRBV29-1, with D perhaps TRBD1 (5 bases). Germline CDR1 reads SQVTM; CDR2 reads ANQGSEA. The CDR3 extends over 14 amino acids. V lost 3 bases and J lost 5, with 17 bases in between.

The chain combines TRBV6-4 with TRBJ1-2; D may be TRBD1 (5 bases). CDR1 is MRHNA and CDR2 is SNTAGT in the germline V gene. Trimming removed 8 bases at V and 2 bases at J, with 12 bases between. The length of the CDR3 is 13 residues. CDR3 region: CASSGPGNYGYTF. The CDR3 DNA is TGTGCCAGCTCGGGCCCAGGGAACTATGGCTACACCTTC.

This clone was seen only a few times. This rearrangement joins TRBV7-6 to TRBJ1-4; 10 bases map to TRBD1. CDR3 length: 15 amino acids. J was trimmed by 8 bases and V by 5 bases; bases with no gene match: 8. Germline CDR1 SGHVS, CDR2 FNYEAQ. Written as DNA, the CDR3 is TGTGCCAGCAGCCCGGGGACAGGGGAGGGAGAAAAACTGTTTTTT. This sequence encodes CASSPGTGEGEKLFF.

The chain links TRBV15 to TRBJ2-7; a possible D gene is TRBD1 (5 bases). Germline V gives CDR1 LNHNV, CDR2 YYDKDF (reference sequence). Trimming removed 11 bases from V and 5 bases from J, with 16 bases in between. CDR3 length: 12 residues. CDR3 sequence reads: CAVQGHAHEQYF. CDR3 bases: TGTGCCGTGCAGGGTCATGCCCACGAGCAGTACTTC.

This chain connects TRBV5-4 to TRBJ2-1, with a possible D match to TRBD2 (6 bases). Germline values: CDR1 SGHNT, CDR2 YYREEE (reference sequence). V shed 4 bases and J shed 5 bases, with 13 bases lying between them. The CDR3 covers 14 residues. The CDR3 spells CASSEGLGDNEQFF. As DNA, the CDR3 is TGTGCCAGCAGCGAGGGACTGGGTGACAATGAGCAGTTCTTC.

The chain recombines TRBV6-1 with TRBJ2-7; 8 bases are shared with TRBD1. Germline V gene data show CDR1 as MNHNS and CDR2 as SASEGT. The CDR3 loop spans 14 amino acids. The ends lost 7 bases at V and 2 bases at J; junction bases unmatched: 7. This CDR3 reads CASTAGQAPYEQYF. CDR3 in DNA: TGTGCCAGCACTGCGGGACAGGCCCCCTACGAGCAGTACTTC.

The J gene is TRBJ2-5, the V gene TRBV5-1; 9 bases are shared with TRBD1. The end of the DNA is better explained by TRBJ2-7, so the J call may be wrong. This CDR3 has 16 residues. Germline V gene lookup returns CDR1 SGHRS and CDR2 YFSETQ. The DNA for the CDR3 is TGCGCCAGCAAACTGGAGGGGGACAGGGACTCCTACGAGCAGTACTTC. It translates to CASKLEGDRDSYEQYF.

The V call is TRBV18, the J call TRBJ1-2, with TRBD1 matching 7 bases. Losses at the gene ends were 3 bases for V and 5 bases for J; bases not matched to a gene: 15. The CDR3 totals 17 residues. Per the germline V gene, CDR1 is KGHSH and CDR2 is LQKENI. The CDR3 reads CASSPETGRLGPYGYTF. The CDR3 coding sequence is TGTGCCAGCTCACCGGAGACAGGGCGACTAGGACCTTATGGCTACACCTTC.

This rearrangement joins TRBV28 to TRBJ1-5; D unclear. The V gene's germline CDR1 is MDHEN and CDR2 SYDVKM. This CDR3 has 12 residues. Trimming removed 6 bases at V and 3 bases at J, with 6 bases between. CDR3 sequence reads: CASRGPNQPQHF. The DNA of the CDR3 is TGTGCCAGCAGGGGCCCCAATCAGCCCCAGCATTTT.

This sequence joins TRBV4-1 and TRBJ2-1; TRBD2 aligns across 9 bases. The CDR3 is made up of 18 amino acids. J was trimmed by 0 bases and V by 1 base; bases with no gene match: 7. Germline CDR1 MGHRA, CDR2 YSYEKL. In nucleotides, the CDR3 is TGCGCCAGCAGCCAAGTGATCCTAGCGGGGCTCTCCTACAATGAGCAGTTCTTC. Translating gives CASSQVILAGLSYNEQFF.

The chain couples TRBV29-1 to TRBJ1-2; TRBD1 might be the D (6 bases). The CDR3 contains 13 residues. Germline V gene data show CDR1 as SQVTM and CDR2 as ANQGSEA. V was cut by 3 bases and J by 8 bases, with 16 bases left in between. CDR3 DNA: TGCAGCGTTGACAAGGGACATCGTTCGGGCTACACCTTC. Its translation: CSVDKGHRSGYTF. Using reference TRBV29-1 and TRBJ1-2 for the parts outside the CDR3, the full variable domain is SAVISQKPSRDICQRGTSLTIQCQVDSQVTMMFWYRQQPGQSLTLIATANQGSEATYESGFVIDKFPISRPNLTFSTLTVSNMSPEDSSIYLCSVDKGHRSGYTFGSGTRLTVV.

V is TRBV5-5 and J is TRBJ2-7; perhaps TRBD1 as D (6 bases). The CDR3 runs to 13 residues. V lost 2 bases, J lost 2 bases, and 8 bases lay in between. CDR1 is SGHKS and CDR2 is YYEKEE in the germline V gene (reference sequence). The CDR3 DNA sequence: TGTGCCAGCAGCTTACAGGGTACCTACGAGCAGTACTTC. Amino acid sequence: CASSLQGTYEQYF.

The chain links TRBV5-1 to TRBJ1-1; the D gene is possibly TRBD1 (6 bases). CDR3 length equals 13 residues. Trimming removed 7 bases at V and 1 base at J, with 11 bases between. Germline V lookup: CDR1 SGHRS, CDR2 YFSETQ. The CDR3 region is CASYMTGNTEAFF. In DNA, the CDR3 is TGCGCCAGCTACATGACAGGGAACACTGAAGCTTTCTTT.

A word on this clone: Other DNA sequences in this specimen translate into the identical CDR3. The chain couples TRBV27 to TRBJ2-5; D remains unclear. The CDR3 sequence is 13 residues long. The germline V and J ends were trimmed by 2 bases and 2 bases, with 6 bases remaining between them. Germline assignment: CDR1 MNHEY and CDR2 SMNVEV (reference sequence). DNA for the CDR3: TGTGCCAGCAGTTTAAACAGACAAGAGACCCAGTACTTC. Amino acid sequence: CASSLNRQETQYF.

The chain combines TRBV27 with TRBJ2-2; unclear D gene. The CDR3 loop spans 12 amino acids. CDR1 and CDR2 (germline): MNHEY, SMNVEV (reference sequence). The V end was cut by 1 base, the J end by 6 bases, with 3 bases between. The CDR3, as DNA: TGTGCCAGCAGTTTATGGCCCGGGGAGCTGTTTTTT. It is translated as CASSLWPGELFF.

V usage is TRBV28 and J usage is TRBJ2-3; the match to TRBD2 covers 13 bases. Germline lookup yields CDR1 MDHEN and CDR2 SYDVKM. The CDR3 totals 16 residues. With V trimmed by 5 bases and J by 4 bases, 6 bases remained unmatched. CDR3 amino acids: CASSRTSGSGADTQYF. The DNA of the CDR3 is TGTGCCAGCAGTCGGACTAGCGGGAGCGGAGCAGATACGCAGTATTTT.

The V call is TRBV29-1, the J call TRBJ2-1; D possibly corresponds to TRBD2 (6 bases). V was trimmed by 3 bases and J by 5 bases, leaving 14 bases between them. CDR1 and CDR2 (germline): SQVTM, ANQGSEA. The CDR3 runs to 14 residues. The DNA for the CDR3 is TGCAGCGTTGATAGCCTAGCGCTTGACAATGAGCAGTTCTTC. Amino acids: CSVDSLALDNEQFF.

V usage is TRBV5-6 and J usage is TRBJ2-5, with TRBD2 identical over 11 bases. This CDR3 spans 15 amino acids. From germline, CDR1 is SGHDT and CDR2 YYEEEE. V was clipped by 0 bases and J by 4 bases; unmatched bases: 2. The chain's CDR3 is CASSLVAGGGETQYF. The CDR3 DNA follows: TGTGCCAGCAGCTTGGTAGCGGGAGGGGGAGAGACCCAGTACTTC.

This chain joins TRBV7-8 and TRBJ1-1; 7 nucleotides line up with TRBD1. The CDR3 is made up of 15 amino acids. Germline V gene lookup returns CDR1 SGHVS and CDR2 FQNEAQ. Germline trimming cut 1 base from V and 1 base from J; bases unmatched to any gene: 3. The CDR3 sequence is CASSLGRGPNTEAFF. The CDR3 region has the DNA TGTGCCAGCAGCTTAGGAAGGGGGCCGAACACTGAAGCTTTCTTT.

The J gene is TRBJ2-1, the V gene TRBV18, with 7 nucleotides matching TRBD2. This CDR3 contains 15 residues. The junction had 4 bases not matched to a gene; V was cut back by 3 bases and J by 2 bases. Germline V gives CDR1 KGHSH, CDR2 LQKENI. In DNA form, the CDR3 reads TGTGCCAGCTCACCTAGCGGGCAAGCCTACAATGAGCAGTTCTTC. Protein product: CASSPSGQAYNEQFF.

This clone was found a few times. The chain has TRBV30 and TRBJ1-4; tentative D call: TRBD1 (5 bases). The CDR3 spans 15 residues. The ends were cut back, 1 base at V and 7 bases at J, with 16 bases in the middle. Germline V CDR1 and CDR2: GTSNPN, SVGIG (reference sequence). This chain's CDR3 is CAWSASQGRREKLFF. As DNA, the CDR3 is TGTGCCTGGAGTGCGAGCCAGGGTCGACGTGAAAAACTGTTTTTT. The full variable domain, rest sourced from reference TRBV30 and TRBJ1-4, is SQTIHQWPATLVQPVGSPLSLECTVEGTSNPNLYWYRQAAGRGLQLLFYSVGIGQISSEVPQNLSASRPQDRQFILSSKKLLLSDSGFYLCAWSASQGRREKLFFGSGTQLSVL.

The chain employs TRBV4-3 and TRBJ2-2, with 7 bases identical to TRBD1. This CDR3 comprises 15 residues. The germline V gene has CDR1 LGHNA and CDR2 YSLEER. The junction had 5 bases not matched to a gene; V was cut back by 0 bases and J by 7 bases. The CDR3 is CASSQDQGVNGELFF. In DNA, the CDR3 is TGCGCCAGCAGCCAAGACCAGGGGGTGAACGGGGAGCTGTTTTTT.

The sample holds a few counts of this clone. V usage is TRBV29-1 and J usage is TRBJ1-4, with 7 bases lining up with TRBD1. This CDR3 spans 12 amino acids. The trim removed 4 bases at V and 5 bases at J, leaving 1 base unmatched. Germline values: CDR1 SQVTM, CDR2 ANQGSEA. CDR3 protein: CSVGDRNEKLFF. As DNA, the CDR3 is TGCAGCGTTGGGGACAGAAATGAAAAACTGTTTTTT.

This chain joins TRBV29-1 and TRBJ1-2, with D possibly TRBD1 on 5 matching bases. Germline V CDR1 and CDR2: SQVTM, ANQGSEA. With 7 bases removed from V and 8 bases from J, the gap between germline ends came to 26 bases. The CDR3 is made up of 15 amino acids. CDR3 nucleotides: TGCAGCGCCAACGCCGGGGGGGACGCGGCTGAAGGCTACACCTTC. It specifies CSANAGGDAAEGYTF.